One sample yielded the 5 T cell receptor beta chains listed below, sequenced in a study of long-term antiretroviral therapy in people with HIV. Investigators performed immunoSEQ version v3.0 at survey level. Only in-frame clones appear in the TCRdb table, and some are missing; sequencing was by immunoSEQ multiplex PCR. This sample yields 30,000 to 40,000 clones, of which around 94% are seen a single time; about 3.9% belongs to the top ten. This specimen was unsorted PBMCs, taken 4.1 years after starting antiretroviral therapy. All receptors come from a woman aged 45-65 years with HIV.

This clone was found a few times. The genes are TRBV5-6 and TRBJ1-2; D is unresolved. Germline CDR1 SGHDT, CDR2 YYEEEE. The CDR3 totals 13 residues. Trimming shortened V by 0 bases and J by 8 bases, and 11 bases separated the two germline ends. DNA for the CDR3: TGTGCCAGCAGCTTGGACCGAACCTTGGGCTACACCTTC. Translating it yields CASSLDRTLGYTF.

The chain carries TRBV6-6 and TRBJ2-1, with 7 bases matching TRBD1. The CDR3 totals 14 residues. Germline-derived CDR1 and CDR2 are MNHNY and SVGAGI (reference sequence). The V segment lost 2 bases and the J segment 9 bases; nucleotides outside the gene matches: 7. The CDR3 DNA sequence: TGTGCCAGCAGTTACATTACAGGGGATGGTGAGCAGTTCTTC. It is translated as CASSYITGDGEQFF.

This rearrangement joins TRBV5-4 to TRBJ1-1; 10 bases agree with TRBD1. CDR3 size: 16 residues. V dropped 4 bases and J dropped 4; count of bases not matched to a gene: 10. Germline CDR1 SGHNT, CDR2 YYREEE (reference sequence). CDR3 bases: TGTGCCAGCAGCACCGGGACAGGGGTTAGGGGCACTGAAGCTTTCTTT. This translates into CASSTGTGVRGTEAFF.

This clone was seen a few times. The rearrangement uses TRBV2 and TRBJ2-3; 9 bases are shared with TRBD1. V shed 6 bases, J shed 2 bases, and the junction held 9 bases outside the gene matches. CDR1 and CDR2 from the germline V gene are SNHLY and FYNNEI. This CDR3 region has 16 residues. This chain's CDR3 is CASSAGQGKFTDTQYF. The CDR3 DNA sequence: TGTGCCAGCAGCGCCGGACAGGGGAAATTCACAGATACGCAGTATTTT.

This chain uses TRBV5-6 with TRBJ1-2; 9 bases map to TRBD1. Germline assignment: CDR1 SGHDT and CDR2 YYEEEE. The V and J ends lost 4 bases and 2 bases, in that order; junction bases with no gene match: 9. This CDR3 is 16 amino acids long. The CDR3: CASSPLTGGGNYGYTF. CDR3 DNA: TGTGCCAGCAGCCCATTGACAGGGGGAGGGAACTATGGCTACACCTTC.